This TCR beta chain was identified during a study of human T cells and chemical hapten exposure. This CDR3 is 15 amino acids long. The V end was cut by 4 bases, the J end by 0 bases, with 11 bases between. Germline lookup yields CDR1 SGHVS and CDR2 FNYEAQ. Stated time point: patch test 2, 6 weeks after DPC sensitization. The treatment denotes: therapeutic diphenylcyclopropenone sensitization with weekly scalp DPC. Prior to application of each patch test, blood was drawn. What the library attached to individual cDNA molecules were unique molecular identifiers. A single record per CDR3 protein comes from TCRdb applying MiXCR to the RACE reads. The sample holds under 75,000 distinct CDR3 sequences, around 7.9% seen once.

The sequence came from a woman in her forties or fifties with alopecia areata. Some clones in this sample may be carry-over from other donors' samples. This rearrangement joins TRBV7-6 to TRBJ2-3; perhaps TRBD1 as D (5 bases). Sequenced material: whole blood, taken in connection with sensitization to the hapten diphenylcyclopropenone (DPC). The CDR3 spells CASSSKGKSTDTQYF. Here the CDR3 DNA reads TGTGCCAGCAGCTCTAAGGGGAAAAGCACAGATACGCAGTATTTT. Looking up the rest from reference TRBV7-6 and TRBJ2-3 gives the full variable domain: GAGVSQSPRYKVTKRGQDVALRCDPISGHVSLYWYRQALGQGPEFLTYFNYEAQQDKSGLPNDRFSAERPEGSISTLTIQRTEQRDSAMYRCASSSKGKSTDTQYFGPGTRLTVL.